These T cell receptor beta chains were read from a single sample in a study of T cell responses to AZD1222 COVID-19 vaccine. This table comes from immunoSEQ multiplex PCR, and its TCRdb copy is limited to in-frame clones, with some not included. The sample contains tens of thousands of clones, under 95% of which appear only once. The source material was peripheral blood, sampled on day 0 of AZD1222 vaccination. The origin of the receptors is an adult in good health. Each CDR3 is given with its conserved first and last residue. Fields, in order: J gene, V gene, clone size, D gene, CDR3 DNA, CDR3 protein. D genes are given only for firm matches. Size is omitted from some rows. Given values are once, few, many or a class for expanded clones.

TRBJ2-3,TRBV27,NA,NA,TGTGCCAGCAGCCTGCTCGGGGGGGGACAGGGCACAGATACGCAGTATTTT,CASSLLGGGQGTDTQYF
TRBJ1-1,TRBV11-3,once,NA,TGTGCCAGCAGCTTACCGGGGCTAAAGATTTCTGAAGCTTTCTTT,CASSLPGLKISEAFF
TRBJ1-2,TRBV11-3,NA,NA,TGTGCCAGCAGCTTAATGGGTGACGCAAACTATGGCTACACCTTC,CASSLMGDANYGYTF
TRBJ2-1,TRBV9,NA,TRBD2,TGTGCCAGCAGCGTAGCTACGGGGGGGGCTAGCGGGAGTGATATTGAGCAGTTCTTC,CASSVATGGASGSDIEQFF
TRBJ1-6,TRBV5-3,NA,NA,TGTGCCAGAAGCTTCAACAGGGTTGGCTTTGGCAATTCACCCCTCCACTTT,CARSFNRVGFGNSPLHF
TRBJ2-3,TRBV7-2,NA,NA,TGTGCCAGCAGCTTGGACTCCACAGATACGCAGTATTTT,CASSLDSTDTQYF
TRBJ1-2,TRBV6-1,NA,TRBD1,TGTGCCAGCAGTGAGAACCCGGACAGGGCGACCTATGGCTACACCTTC,CASSENPDRATYGYTF
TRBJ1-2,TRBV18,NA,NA,TGTGCCAGCTCTCCCAGGACGGGAGACTATGGCTACACCTTC,CASSPRTGDYGYTF
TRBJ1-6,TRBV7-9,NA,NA,TGTGCCAGCAGCTTACAGGGGAATAATTCACCCCTCCACTTT,CASSLQGNNSPLHF
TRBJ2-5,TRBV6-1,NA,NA,TGTGCCAGCAGTGAAATAGGAGAGACCCAGTACTTC,CASSEIGETQYF
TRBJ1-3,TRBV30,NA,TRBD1,TGTGCCTGGAGCGAGACAGGGAGCTCTGGAAACACCATATATTTT,CAWSETGSSGNTIYF
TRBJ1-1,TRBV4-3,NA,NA,TGCGCCAGCAGCCAAGATGCGGGGGCGGGGGCTTTCTTT,CASSQDAGAGAFF
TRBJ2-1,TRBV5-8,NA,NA,TGTGCCAGCAGCTTGGCCCAGGTTGAATTCTTC,CASSLAQVEFF
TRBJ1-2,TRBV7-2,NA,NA,TGTGCCAGCAGCTTTCTTTCCGGTTCCAGTGGCTACACCTTC,CASSFLSGSSGYTF
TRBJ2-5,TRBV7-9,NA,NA,TGTGCCAGCAGCTTAGAAGAAGCCCTGGGGACCCAGTACTTC,CASSLEEALGTQYF
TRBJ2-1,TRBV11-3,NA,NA,TGTGCCAGCAGCTTAGAAGGATACTCCTACAATGAGCAGTTCTTC,CASSLEGYSYNEQFF
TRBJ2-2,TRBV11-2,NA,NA,TGTGCCAGCAGCTTAGTTTTGGGGTCGCGTCTGGGGACCGGGGAGCTGTTTTTT,CASSLVLGSRLGTGELFF
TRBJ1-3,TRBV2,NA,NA,TGTGCCAGCAGTGTCGGCTCCTCTGGAAACACCATATATTTT,CASSVGSSGNTIYF
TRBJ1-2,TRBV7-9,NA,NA,TGTGCCAGCAGCTTCCAGGGCTACTATGGCTACACCTTC,CASSFQGYYGYTF
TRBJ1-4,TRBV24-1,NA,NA,TGTGCCACCAGTGACCCCTCATCCGCAACTAATGAAAAACTGTTTTTT,CATSDPSSATNEKLFF
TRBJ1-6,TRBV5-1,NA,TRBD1,TGCGCCAGCAGCCTTGACAGGGGTGGTTCACCCCTCCACTTT,CASSLDRGGSPLHF
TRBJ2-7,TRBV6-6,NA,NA,TGTGCCAGCAGACCGAACGGGTACGAGCAGTACTTC,CASRPNGYEQYF
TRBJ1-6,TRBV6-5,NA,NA,TGTGCCAGCAAGGCTCGTCCTGTGGAGAATTCACCCCTCCACTTT,CASKARPVENSPLHF
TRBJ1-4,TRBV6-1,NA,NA,TGTGCCAGCAGGGAAGACAGGAATGAAAAACTGTTTTTT,CASREDRNEKLFF
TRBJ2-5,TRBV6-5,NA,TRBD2,TGTGCCAGCAGTCCAGCTAGCGGGGACTCGGAGACCCAGTACTTC,CASSPASGDSETQYF
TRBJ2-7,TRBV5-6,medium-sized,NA,TGTGCCAGCGCAATCAATCACTACGAGCAGTACTTC,CASAINHYEQYF
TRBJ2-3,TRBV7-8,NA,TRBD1,TGTGCCAGCAGCCCGGGACAGGGCGGGAACACAGATACGCAGTATTTT,CASSPGQGGNTDTQYF
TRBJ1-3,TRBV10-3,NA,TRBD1,TGTGCCATCACCATAGGACAGGGCACTGGAAACACCATATATTTT,CAITIGQGTGNTIYF
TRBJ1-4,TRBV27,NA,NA,TGTGCCAGCAGCCCCTTCGTCGGGTCAACTAATGAAAAACTGTTTTTT,CASSPFVGSTNEKLFF
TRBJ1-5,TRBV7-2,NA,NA,TGTGCCAGCAGCTTAGGAAATCAGCCCCAGCATTTT,CASSLGNQPQHF
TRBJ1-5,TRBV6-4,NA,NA,TGTGCCAGCAGTGTCAGGGAAGGGCAGCCCCAGCATTTT,CASSVREGQPQHF
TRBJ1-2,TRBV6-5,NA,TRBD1,TGTGCCAGCAGTTACCGACAGGGTAACTATGGCTACACCTTC,CASSYRQGNYGYTF
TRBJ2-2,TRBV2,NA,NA,TGTGCCAGCAGTCGGGACAACACCGGGGAGCTGTTTTTT,CASSRDNTGELFF
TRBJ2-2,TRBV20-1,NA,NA,TGCAGTGCTAGTGTAAGGAACACCGGGGAGCTGTTTTTT,CSASVRNTGELFF
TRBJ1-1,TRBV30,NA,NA,TGTGCCTGCCCAAGGGGGACTAGAGCTATGAACACTGAAGCTTTCTTT,CACPRGTRAMNTEAFF
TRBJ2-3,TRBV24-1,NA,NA,TGTGCCACCAGTGATCCCGGAAGGGGAGGAATCATGCAGTATTTT,CATSDPGRGGIMQYF
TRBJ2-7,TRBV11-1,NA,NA,TGTGCCAGCAGCTTAGCTCCAGGGTCAACCTACGAGCAGTACTTC,CASSLAPGSTYEQYF
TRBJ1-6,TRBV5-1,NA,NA,TGCGCCAGCAGCTTGGTTGGGCCCTCCTATAATTCACCCCTCCACTTT,CASSLVGPSYNSPLHF
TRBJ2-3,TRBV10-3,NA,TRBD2,TGTGCCATCAGTGGGGCGGGGACTAGCGGGGGCTTTGCAGATACGCAGTATTTT,CAISGAGTSGGFADTQYF
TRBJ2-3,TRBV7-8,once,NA,TGTGCCAGCAGCTTAGAGGCAGCAACTACAGATACGCAGTATTTT,CASSLEAATTDTQYF
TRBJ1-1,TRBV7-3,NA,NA,TGTGCCAGCAGCCTCGGGGGGGCACGGACTGAAGCTTTCTTT,CASSLGGARTEAFF
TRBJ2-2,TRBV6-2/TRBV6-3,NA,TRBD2,TGTGCCAGCAGTTACTCGACACTAGCGGGAGGGTTTGGCACCGGGGAGCTGTTTTTT,CASSYSTLAGGFGTGELFF
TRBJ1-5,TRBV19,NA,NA,TGTGCCAGTAGTATAGGGTTAATCTCAGATCAGCCCCAGCATTTT,CASSIGLISDQPQHF
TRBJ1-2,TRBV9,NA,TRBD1,TGTGCCAGCAGCGTAACCGGACAGGGGAACTATGGCTACACCTTC,CASSVTGQGNYGYTF
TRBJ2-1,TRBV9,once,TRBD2,TGTGCCAGCAGCCCGGGACTAGTCGCCTACAATGAGCAGTTCTTC,CASSPGLVAYNEQFF
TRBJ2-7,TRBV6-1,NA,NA,TGTGCCAGCAGTGATCACGGCGGTCCTAGCTCCTACGAGCAGTACTTC,CASSDHGGPSSYEQYF
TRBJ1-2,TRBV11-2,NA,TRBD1,TGTGCCAGCAGTCCAACAGGGGACTATGGCTACACCTTC,CASSPTGDYGYTF
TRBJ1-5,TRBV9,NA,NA,TGTGCCAGCAGCCCTCGTCCGGAGGAGCAGCCCCAGCATTTT,CASSPRPEEQPQHF